In this sample, the clone carrying this T cell receptor (beta chain) turned up many times. Antigen: not known. At one of its ends the junction is not consistent with the germline gene, which may arise from a read error. These data come from a study of T-cell reconstitution after alpha-beta-depleted transplantation in children. Findings of the study overall: From surviving recipient T cells and thymic progenitors came the high day-60 TCRbeta diversity observed in some patients.

Unique molecular identifiers were built into the TCRbeta library. Each CDR3 protein gets one entry after TCRdb re-called the PCR reads with MiXCR. The table has about a million distinct CDR3 sequences, about 29% seen once; the top ten hold under 30%. Germline V CDR1 and CDR2: SGHRS, YFSETQ. This CDR3 has 13 amino acids. J is TRBJ2-5 and V is TRBV5-1, with a weak D call TRBD2 (5 bases). This TCR derives from a boy under two years old who had a stem cell transplant for SCID, so the T cells may come from the graft donor. Here the sequenced sample was PBMCs, mostly from graft donor cells, taken 360 days after TCRalphabeta/CD19-depleted stem cell transplant. This CDR3 reads CASSLGLQETQYF. DNA for the CDR3: TGTGCCAGCAGTTTAGGACTCCAAGAGACCCAGTACTTC.